The rows below give T cell receptor beta chains drawn from one sample of a study of cytomegalovirus exposure and HLA in healthy donors. Libraries were prepared by immunoSEQ multiplex PCR; TCRdb keeps only in-frame clonotypes and omits some of them. In the table there are 50,000 to 75,000 clones, roughly 84% of which are singletons. Source material: PBMCs. The receptor set was obtained from a human donor in good health. CDR3s include the opening cysteine and the closing phenylalanine or tryptophan. A D gene is named only where the DNA matches it firmly. Size tells how often a clone was seen (once, few, many) or the class of an expanded clone, and some rows leave it out.

v_call	d_call	clone_size	j_call	cdr3_aa	cdr3_nt
TRBV7-9	TRBD2	-	TRBJ2-5	CASSHRTRQETQYF	TGTGCCAGCAGCCATAGGACTAGACAAGAGACCCAGTACTTC
TRBV6-6	-	-	TRBJ1-1	CASSPSKVMNTEAFF	TGTGCCAGCAGCCCGAGTAAAGTAATGAACACTGAAGCTTTCTTT
TRBV18	TRBD1	-	TRBJ1-2	CASSTGTGDYYGYTF	TGTGCCAGCTCAACCGGGACAGGGGATTACTATGGCTACACCTTC
TRBV11-1	TRBD2	-	TRBJ2-1	CASSLRRRGALNEQFF	TGTGCCAGCAGCTTAAGAAGGCGGGGGGCCCTCAATGAGCAGTTCTTC
TRBV28	-	once	TRBJ1-2	CASSLTSLGYTF	TGTGCCAGCAGTTTGACATCTCTTGGCTACACCTTC
TRBV28	-	once	TRBJ2-7	CASLSGGTGIYEQYF	TGTGCCAGCCTCTCGGGGGGGACAGGGATATACGAGCAGTACTTC
TRBV15	TRBD1	-	TRBJ1-2	CAASQGTNYGYTF	TGTGCCGCTTCACAGGGGACCAACTATGGCTACACCTTC
TRBV4-3	-	-	TRBJ1-4	CASSLQGRFEKLFF	TGCGCCAGCAGCCTTCAGGGGAGATTCGAAAAACTGTTTTTT
TRBV11-1	-	-	TRBJ1-1	CASSWARHNTEAFF	TGTGCCAGCAGCTGGGCCAGGCATAACACTGAAGCTTTCTTT
TRBV11-2	-	-	TRBJ2-7	CAWGQGAYEQYF	TGTGCCTGGGGGCAGGGCGCTTACGAGCAGTACTTC
TRBV2	TRBD2	-	TRBJ2-7	CASSGRLAAYEQYF	TGTGCCAGCAGTGGTAGACTAGCGGCCTACGAGCAGTACTTC
TRBV7-6	TRBD1	-	TRBJ2-5	CASSLGDRVWYQETQYF	TGTGCCAGCAGCTTAGGGGACAGGGTGTGGTACCAAGAGACCCAGTACTTC
TRBV10-3	TRBD1	-	TRBJ1-1	CAINDRAETEAFF	TGTGCCATCAACGACAGGGCTGAGACTGAAGCTTTCTTT
TRBV30	-	-	TRBJ2-5	CAWNRVEETQYF	TGTGCCTGGAACAGGGTTGAAGAGACCCAGTACTTC
TRBV5-4	-	once	TRBJ2-7	CASSKDSSYEQYF	TGTGCCAGCAGCAAGGACAGTTCCTACGAGCAGTACTTC
TRBV7-3	TRBD1	-	TRBJ2-7	CAGRQQGDEQYF	TGTGCCGGACGTCAGCAGGGGGACGAGCAGTACTTC
TRBV7-2	TRBD1	-	TRBJ2-7	CASSLDYRGSWYEQYF	TGTGCCAGCAGCTTAGACTACAGGGGGAGCTGGTACGAGCAGTACTTC
TRBV7-9	-	-	TRBJ2-7	CSSSPTGWEQYF	TGTTCCAGCAGCCCCACGGGTTGGGAGCAGTACTTC
TRBV29-1	-	-	TRBJ2-5	CSVDPVPGGSLETQYF	TGCAGCGTTGACCCAGTCCCAGGGGGGTCGTTAGAGACCCAGTACTTC
TRBV27	TRBD1	-	TRBJ1-2	CASSLSQGGGYTF	TGTGCCAGCAGTTTATCCCAGGGGGGTGGCTACACCTTC
TRBV25-1	TRBD2	-	TRBJ2-3	CASPTSAGLAGTDTQYF	TGTGCCAGCCCTACCTCGGCGGGGCTAGCGGGGACAGATACGCAGTATTTT
TRBV30	TRBD1	-	TRBJ2-7	CAWSAPRQGMYEQYF	TGTGCCTGGAGTGCCCCGCGACAGGGGATGTACGAGCAGTACTTC
TRBV27	TRBD1	-	TRBJ2-7	CASSLSPGTGTYEQYF	TGTGCCAGCAGTCTTAGTCCCGGGACAGGGACCTACGAGCAGTACTTC
TRBV6-1	TRBD2	-	TRBJ2-3	CASSEEDGGASDTQYF	TGTGCCAGCAGTGAAGAAGACGGGGGGGCCTCCGATACGCAGTATTTT
TRBV14	TRBD2	few	TRBJ2-7	CASSPSGGLTYEQYF	TGTGCCAGCAGCCCAAGCGGGGGGCTTACCTACGAGCAGTACTTC
TRBV16	TRBD1	-	TRBJ1-1	CASSQNRGTEAFF	TGTGCCAGCAGCCAGAACAGGGGCACTGAAGCTTTCTTT
TRBV7-2	-	few	TRBJ2-2	CASSPDRNTGELFF	TGTGCCAGCAGCCCCGACAGAAACACCGGGGAGCTGTTTTTT
TRBV29-1	-	-	TRBJ2-7	CSGRDSYEQYF	TGCAGCGGCAGGGATTCCTACGAGCAGTACTTC
TRBV30	-	-	TRBJ1-2	CAWAGGTRYGYTF	TGTGCCTGGGCGGGGGGGACCCGCTATGGCTACACCTTC
TRBV9	TRBD2	-	TRBJ2-7	CASRLTSGSSEQYF	TGTGCCAGCAGGCTAACTAGCGGCTCATCCGAGCAGTACTTC
TRBV6-1	TRBD2	-	TRBJ2-1	CASSGTSGGSGEQFF	TGTGCCAGCAGCGGGACTAGCGGGGGGAGTGGTGAGCAGTTCTTC
TRBV4-3	TRBD2	-	TRBJ2-1	CASSQEWTGGPFNEQFF	TGCGCCAGCAGCCAAGAATGGACGGGAGGGCCGTTCAATGAGCAGTTCTTC
TRBV2	-	-	TRBJ1-1	CASPAPPLSGAVNTEAFF	TGTGCCAGCCCGGCTCCCCCTCTGAGCGGGGCGGTGAACACTGAAGCTTTCTTT